Listed below are T cell receptor beta chains from one sample, sequenced in a study of shared clonotypes between healthy human individuals. Some clones are missing from TCRdb's copy, which holds only in-frame ones; the method was immunoSEQ multiplex PCR. Here the sample spans under 600,000 clones, almost 97% being singletons. Sequenced material: naive CD4+ T cells sorted from blood. These receptor sequences come from a woman aged 25 to 39 in good health. Both conserved end residues are part of each CDR3. The order of the fields is V gene, D gene, clone size, J gene, CDR3 protein, CDR3 DNA. The D gene is left open where the match is weak. Expanded clones get a size class; other rows say once, few or many, or leave the size out.

v_gene: TRBV11-1
d_gene: -
abundance: -
j_gene: TRBJ2-7
CDR3aa: CASSRGGFEQYF
CDR3nt: TGTGCCAGCAGCCGAGGGGGGTTTGAGCAGTACTTC

v_gene: TRBV9
d_gene: -
abundance: -
j_gene: TRBJ2-5
CDR3aa: CASSASGGRETQYF
CDR3nt: TGTGCCAGCAGCGCCTCAGGGGGGCGGGAGACCCAGTACTTC

v_gene: TRBV5-4
d_gene: -
abundance: -
j_gene: TRBJ1-1
CDR3aa: CASSLDRNTEAFF
CDR3nt: TGTGCCAGCAGCTTAGACAGGAACACTGAAGCTTTCTTT

v_gene: TRBV19
d_gene: -
abundance: -
j_gene: TRBJ2-6
CDR3aa: CASSEGGSGANVLTF
CDR3nt: TGTGCCAGTAGTGAAGGGGGATCTGGGGCCAACGTCCTGACTTTC

v_gene: TRBV5-4
d_gene: -
abundance: -
j_gene: TRBJ2-4
CDR3aa: CASSPQGSGNIQYF
CDR3nt: TGTGCCAGCAGCCCACAGGGATCCGGAAACATTCAGTACTTC

v_gene: TRBV5-1
d_gene: -
abundance: -
j_gene: TRBJ1-4
CDR3aa: CASSLAFGITGPLREKLFF
CDR3nt: TGCGCCAGCAGCTTGGCGTTCGGGATAACCGGACCCCTTCGGGAAAAACTGTTTTTT

v_gene: TRBV7-2
d_gene: -
abundance: -
j_gene: TRBJ1-3
CDR3aa: CASSRSYSPDSGNTIYF
CDR3nt: TGTGCCAGCAGCAGAAGTTACAGCCCTGACTCTGGAAACACCATATATTTT

v_gene: TRBV7-2
d_gene: -
abundance: -
j_gene: TRBJ2-3
CDR3aa: CASSYVQNTQYF
CDR3nt: TGTGCCAGCAGCTACGTCCAGAATACGCAGTATTTT

v_gene: TRBV28
d_gene: -
abundance: -
j_gene: TRBJ1-2
CDR3aa: CASTALNYGYTF
CDR3nt: TGTGCCAGCACGGCCCTTAACTATGGCTACACCTTC

v_gene: TRBV28
d_gene: -
abundance: -
j_gene: TRBJ2-5
CDR3aa: CASRRGTETQYF
CDR3nt: TGTGCCAGCCGTCGTGGAACGGAGACCCAGTACTTC

v_gene: TRBV18
d_gene: TRBD1
abundance: -
j_gene: TRBJ2-7
CDR3aa: CASSPGQVDSYEQYF
CDR3nt: TGTGCCAGCTCACCGGGACAGGTAGACTCCTACGAGCAGTACTTC

v_gene: TRBV6-1
d_gene: -
abundance: -
j_gene: TRBJ1-4
CDR3aa: CASSATAPTNEKLFF
CDR3nt: TGTGCCAGCAGTGCCACAGCGCCAACTAATGAAAAACTGTTTTTT

v_gene: TRBV5-1
d_gene: -
abundance: -
j_gene: TRBJ2-7
CDR3aa: CASSRGTSQYYEQYF
CDR3nt: TGCGCCAGCAGCAGAGGGACAAGCCAGTACTACGAGCAGTACTTC

v_gene: TRBV15
d_gene: -
abundance: -
j_gene: TRBJ1-3
CDR3aa: CATSGYGQSSGNTIYF
CDR3nt: TGTGCCACCAGCGGTTACGGACAGAGCTCTGGAAACACCATATATTTT

v_gene: TRBV6-6
d_gene: -
abundance: -
j_gene: TRBJ2-5
CDR3aa: CASSYPTSGQETQYF
CDR3nt: TGTGCCAGCAGTTACCCCACCTCCGGCCAAGAGACCCAGTACTTC

v_gene: TRBV11-2
d_gene: -
abundance: few
j_gene: TRBJ1-5
CDR3aa: CASSPRPTQPQHF
CDR3nt: TGTGCCAGCAGCCCCCGGCCCACTCAACCCCAGCATTTT

v_gene: TRBV10-3
d_gene: TRBD1
abundance: -
j_gene: TRBJ2-5
CDR3aa: CAISRTGSRETQYF
CDR3nt: TGTGCCATCAGTCGGACAGGGTCCAGGGAGACCCAGTACTTC

v_gene: TRBV6-5
d_gene: TRBD2
abundance: -
j_gene: TRBJ2-7
CDR3aa: CASRGERGSYEQYF
CDR3nt: TGTGCCAGCAGGGGGGAGCGGGGGTCCTACGAGCAGTACTTC

v_gene: TRBV28
d_gene: -
abundance: -
j_gene: TRBJ1-5
CDR3aa: CASSFRLGAVNQPQHF
CDR3nt: TGTGCCAGCAGTTTTCGTTTGGGGGCAGTCAATCAGCCCCAGCATTTT

v_gene: TRBV29-1
d_gene: -
abundance: -
j_gene: TRBJ2-4
CDR3aa: CSVGTVAKNIQYF
CDR3nt: TGCAGCGTAGGGACCGTAGCCAAAAACATTCAGTACTTC

v_gene: TRBV5-4
d_gene: TRBD2
abundance: -
j_gene: TRBJ2-1
CDR3aa: CASSKELAGGGEQFF
CDR3nt: TGTGCCAGCAGTAAGGAACTAGCGGGAGGAGGTGAGCAGTTCTTC

v_gene: TRBV7-9
d_gene: -
abundance: -
j_gene: TRBJ1-1
CDR3aa: CASSRHWRDNESKRAFF
CDR3nt: TGTGCCAGCAGCCGACATTGGAGGGATAACGAGTCGAAGAGAGCTTTCTTT

v_gene: TRBV28
d_gene: -
abundance: -
j_gene: TRBJ2-1
CDR3aa: CASNPQGIHIYNEQFF
CDR3nt: TGTGCCAGCAATCCGCAGGGGATTCATATCTACAATGAGCAGTTCTTC

v_gene: TRBV11-3
d_gene: -
abundance: -
j_gene: TRBJ1-3
CDR3aa: CASSSHSGNTIYF
CDR3nt: TGTGCCAGCAGCTCCCACTCTGGAAACACCATATATTTT

v_gene: TRBV9
d_gene: -
abundance: -
j_gene: TRBJ2-3
CDR3aa: CASSVATGITDTQYF
CDR3nt: TGTGCCAGCAGCGTAGCAACAGGAATCACAGATACGCAGTATTTT

v_gene: TRBV9
d_gene: TRBD2
abundance: -
j_gene: TRBJ2-7
CDR3aa: CASSVGGRASEQYF
CDR3nt: TGTGCCAGCAGCGTAGGGGGGAGGGCAAGCGAGCAGTACTTC

v_gene: TRBV19
d_gene: TRBD1
abundance: -
j_gene: TRBJ1-5
CDR3aa: CASEDPGGQPQHF
CDR3nt: TGTGCCAGTGAGGACCCAGGGGGACAGCCCCAGCATTTT

v_gene: TRBV28
d_gene: -
abundance: -
j_gene: TRBJ1-5
CDR3aa: CATLLLLGSNQPQHF
CDR3nt: TGTGCCACACTGCTTCTCCTAGGGAGCAATCAGCCCCAGCATTTT

v_gene: TRBV4-1
d_gene: -
abundance: -
j_gene: TRBJ1-2
CDR3aa: CASSQLGLDGYTF
CDR3nt: TGCGCCAGCAGCCAACTTGGCTTGGATGGCTACACCTTC

v_gene: TRBV28
d_gene: TRBD2
abundance: -
j_gene: TRBJ2-7
CDR3aa: CASSQTLGAGDSYEQYF
CDR3nt: TGTGCCAGCAGCCAGACCCTCGGAGCGGGAGACTCCTACGAGCAGTACTTC

v_gene: TRBV28
d_gene: -
abundance: once
j_gene: TRBJ1-2
CDR3aa: CASSFPREGGMVYTF
CDR3nt: TGTGCCAGCAGTTTCCCCCGGGAGGGGGGGATGGTCTACACCTTC

v_gene: TRBV7-6
d_gene: -
abundance: -
j_gene: TRBJ2-2
CDR3aa: CASSQNYMDKTGELFF
CDR3nt: TGTGCCAGCAGCCAAAATTACATGGATAAAACCGGGGAGCTGTTTTTT

v_gene: TRBV6-1
d_gene: -
abundance: -
j_gene: TRBJ1-5
CDR3aa: CATKAMGLSNQPQHF
CDR3nt: TGTGCCACCAAGGCGATGGGGCTTAGCAATCAGCCCCAGCATTTT

v_gene: TRBV5-1
d_gene: -
abundance: -
j_gene: TRBJ1-1
CDR3aa: CASSLGQSGNTEAFF
CDR3nt: TGCGCCAGCAGCTTGGGACAGTCAGGGAACACTGAAGCTTTCTTT

v_gene: TRBV18
d_gene: -
abundance: -
j_gene: TRBJ1-1
CDR3aa: CASSPPRGTSEAFF
CDR3nt: TGTGCCAGCTCACCACCCAGGGGTACGTCTGAAGCTTTCTTT

v_gene: TRBV7-9
d_gene: TRBD1
abundance: -
j_gene: TRBJ2-1
CDR3aa: CASSPRQGEVVNEQFF
CDR3nt: TGTGCCAGCAGCCCTCGACAGGGAGAGGTTGTGAATGAGCAGTTCTTC

v_gene: TRBV7-3
d_gene: -
abundance: once
j_gene: TRBJ2-7
CDR3aa: CASSPSGGPLAYEQYF
CDR3nt: TGTGCCAGCAGCCCGAGTGGTGGGCCTTTAGCCTACGAGCAGTACTTC

v_gene: TRBV6-6
d_gene: TRBD2
abundance: once
j_gene: TRBJ2-4
CDR3aa: CASSAGDRAKNIQYF
CDR3nt: TGTGCCAGCAGTGCGGGAGATCGGGCCAAAAACATTCAGTACTTC

v_gene: TRBV6-5
d_gene: -
abundance: -
j_gene: TRBJ2-5
CDR3aa: CASSYSGTQETQYF
CDR3nt: TGTGCCAGCAGTTACTCTGGCACCCAAGAGACCCAGTACTTC

v_gene: TRBV4-1
d_gene: TRBD2
abundance: -
j_gene: TRBJ2-7
CDR3aa: CASSERTSGGDEQYF
CDR3nt: TGCGCCAGCAGCGAACGGACTAGCGGAGGTGACGAGCAGTACTTC

v_gene: TRBV7-9
d_gene: -
abundance: -
j_gene: TRBJ1-6
CDR3aa: CASSLSQIRGGPLHF
CDR3nt: TGTGCCAGCAGCTTATCCCAGATCCGGGGAGGACCCCTCCACTTT

v_gene: TRBV5-1
d_gene: TRBD1
abundance: -
j_gene: TRBJ1-4
CDR3aa: CASSLEGQGAKLFF
CDR3nt: TGCGCCAGCAGCTTGGAGGGACAGGGAGCAAAACTGTTTTTT

v_gene: TRBV2
d_gene: -
abundance: -
j_gene: TRBJ1-5
CDR3aa: CASSEERTLNQPQHF
CDR3nt: TGTGCCAGCAGTGAAGAGCGGACTCTCAATCAGCCCCAGCATTTT

v_gene: TRBV2
d_gene: -
abundance: -
j_gene: TRBJ1-5
CDR3aa: CASRASWGQPQHF
CDR3nt: TGTGCCAGCAGAGCTTCTTGGGGGCAGCCCCAGCATTTT

v_gene: TRBV7-8
d_gene: -
abundance: -
j_gene: TRBJ2-3
CDR3aa: CASSQKWEADTQYF
CDR3nt: TGTGCCAGCAGCCAAAAGTGGGAGGCAGATACGCAGTATTTT

v_gene: TRBV6-1
d_gene: TRBD2
abundance: -
j_gene: TRBJ2-7
CDR3aa: CASSELVLTSFYEQYF
CDR3nt: TGTGCCAGCAGTGAATTAGTTCTGACTAGCTTCTACGAGCAGTACTTC

v_gene: TRBV5-1
d_gene: TRBD1
abundance: -
j_gene: TRBJ2-7
CDR3aa: CASSNKDRGHEQYF
CDR3nt: TGCGCCAGCAGCAACAAGGACAGGGGTCACGAGCAGTACTTC

v_gene: TRBV28
d_gene: -
abundance: -
j_gene: TRBJ2-7
CDR3aa: CASSFSQGSYEQYF
CDR3nt: TGTGCCAGCAGTTTTTCCCAGGGTAGTTACGAGCAGTACTTC